The rows below give T cell receptor beta chains drawn from one sample of a study of T cell responses to AZD1222 COVID-19 vaccine. Using immunoSEQ multiplex PCR, the repertoire was profiled, and TCRdb retains in-frame clones only, with some absent. The sample has some 150,000 clones; 88% are singletons. The material sequenced was peripheral blood, taken 28 days after the second AZD1222 dose. These receptors were taken from an adult who received the AZD1222 COVID-19 vaccine. CDR3s include the opening cysteine and the closing phenylalanine or tryptophan. D genes are given only for firm matches.

len,v_gene,d_gene,j_gene,CDR3nt,CDR3aa
14,TRBV25-1,.,TRBJ1-2,TGTGCCAGCAGTGGCTCCCGGACAGCCTATGGCTACACCTTC,CASSGSRTAYGYTF
16,TRBV18,.,TRBJ1-1,TGTGCCAGCTCACCCCTCACTATGACAGCTAACACTGAAGCTTTCTTT,CASSPLTMTANTEAFF
16,TRBV15,.,TRBJ2-4,TGTGCCACCAGCGGGTGGGGAGACCTAGCCAAAAACATTCAGTACTTC,CATSGWGDLAKNIQYF
13,TRBV3-1/TRBV3-2,.,TRBJ1-1,TGTGCCAGCAGTCTCAGGGGACCCACTGAAGCTTTCTTT,CASSLRGPTEAFF
16,TRBV9,TRBD1,TRBJ1-3,TGTGCCAGCAGCACCCGATCAACAGGGGCTGGAAACACCATATATTTT,CASSTRSTGAGNTIYF
15,TRBV6-5,.,TRBJ1-3,TGTGCCATTGCTGGGGGGCTAGTACCTGGAAACACCATATATTTT,CAIAGGLVPGNTIYF
15,TRBV3-1/TRBV3-2,.,TRBJ1-6,TGTGCCAGCAGCTGGGGGCCCCAGGATAATTCACCCCTCCACTTT,CASSWGPQDNSPLHF
14,TRBV6-5,TRBD1,TRBJ1-2,TGTGCCAGCAGTTTCAAAGGGACAGGGGTCGGCTACACCTTC,CASSFKGTGVGYTF
16,TRBV28,.,TRBJ1-4,TGTGCCAGCAGGGGAGGCAAGTTCGGGGTGAATGAAAAACTGTTTTTT,CASRGGKFGVNEKLFF
12,TRBV18,.,TRBJ1-2,TGTGCCAGCTCCCAACTTAACTATGGCTACACCTTC,CASSQLNYGYTF